Below, 27 T cell receptor beta chains from the same sample are listed, as sequenced in a study of blood T cell repertoires in COVID-19. Only in-frame clones appear in the TCRdb table, and some are missing; sequencing was by immunoSEQ multiplex PCR. This table holds 130,000 to 150,000 clones, approximately 81% found once. The sequenced sample consisted of peripheral blood. The receptors were sampled from a human donor in a cohort sampled during active COVID-19.

The chain couples TRBV6-5 to TRBJ1-2; the D gene is possibly TRBD1 (5 bases). This CDR3 spans 15 amino acids. With 7 bases removed from V and 6 bases from J, the gap between germline ends came to 21 bases. Per germline, CDR1 MNHEY and CDR2 SVGAGI. This chain's CDR3 is CASTYKWEGLDGYTF. The CDR3 DNA is TGTGCCAGCACCTACAAGTGGGAGGGGCTCGATGGCTACACCTTC.

This clone was recorded a few times. The V call is TRBV7-9, the J call TRBJ1-1; a possible D gene is TRBD1 (5 bases). This CDR3 has 13 residues. CDR1 and CDR2 (germline): SEHNR, FQNEAQ (reference sequence). V was pared by 5 bases and J by 3 bases, with 10 bases between. The CDR3 loop is CASSPSGYTEAFF. CDR3 sequence (DNA): TGTGCCAGCAGCCCATCAGGGTACACTGAAGCTTTCTTT.

The rearrangement uses TRBV5-8 and TRBJ2-3; D is possibly TRBD1 (6 bases). The length of the CDR3 is 14 residues. Germline V gene lookup returns CDR1 SGHTS and CDR2 YDEGEE. The V gene lost 5 bases and the J gene lost 0 bases, with 10 bases spanning the gap. Here the CDR3 reads CASRRQVSTDTQYF. As DNA, the CDR3 is TGTGCCAGCAGACGACAGGTTAGCACAGATACGCAGTATTTT.

The V and J genes are TRBV7-2 and TRBJ2-1; 16 bases align to TRBD2. Trimming removed 5 bases from V and 9 bases from J; junction bases left unmatched: 10. From germline, CDR1 is SGHTA and CDR2 FQGNSA. The CDR3 contains 17 residues. The CDR3, as DNA: TGTGCCAGCAGCGCCGGGACTAGCGGGGGGGCGGAAAGTGAGCAGTTCTTC. Encoded protein: CASSAGTSGGAESEQFF.

The CDR3 DNA is TGTGCCAGCAGTCCCGGACTAGCAAGCACAGATACGCAGTATTTT. It encodes CASSPGLASTDTQYF. The rearrangement joins TRBV6-2 or TRBV6-3 to TRBJ2-3; 8 bases are a match to TRBD2. Germline trimming cut 5 bases from V and 0 bases from J; bases unmatched to any gene: 4. This CDR3 has 15 residues. CDR1 MNHEY and CDR2 SVGEGT come from the germline V gene.

The V call is TRBV6-6, the J call TRBJ2-7, with D perhaps being TRBD1 or TRBD2 (5 bases each). The V end was cut by 5 bases, the J end by 2 bases, with 13 bases between. This CDR3 has 14 residues. CDR1 and CDR2 from the germline V gene are MNHNY and SVGAGI (reference sequence). CDR3 residues: CASSDYRFPYEQYF. CDR3 DNA: TGTGCCAGCAGTGACTACAGGTTTCCCTACGAGCAGTACTTC.

The gene calls are TRBV5-4 and TRBJ2-3; the D gene is possibly TRBD2 (7 bases). V lost 6 bases and J lost 2, with 16 bases in between. Germline-derived CDR1 and CDR2 are SGHNT and YYREEE (reference sequence). This CDR3 has 15 residues. CDR3 bases: TGTGCCAGCACCGAAGGGGGGGGACCCACAGATACGCAGTATTTT. This gives the protein CASTEGGGPTDTQYF.

This clone is a singleton in its sample. V and J are TRBV27 and TRBJ2-4; maybe TRBD1 (6 bases). The CDR3 has 14 amino acids. Germline assignment: CDR1 MNHEY and CDR2 SMNVEV (reference sequence). V was trimmed by 5 bases and J by 0 bases, leaving 8 bases between them. In DNA, the CDR3 is TGTGCCAGCAGTCCCAGGGGAGCCAAAAACATTCAGTACTTC. Translation gives CASSPRGAKNIQYF.

J is TRBJ2-2 and V is TRBV6-5, with TRBD1 identical over 7 bases. V dropped 6 bases and J dropped 5; count of bases not matched to a gene: 9. The CDR3 contains 15 residues. Looked up from germline, CDR1 is MNHEY and CDR2 is SVGAGI. The CDR3 DNA follows: TGTGCCAGCAGCCCAGGGGGTGCGAGGACCGGGGAGCTGTTTTTT. This gives the protein CASSPGGARTGELFF.

This chain connects TRBV19 to TRBJ1-2; a possible D gene is TRBD1 (5 bases). Germline V gene data show CDR1 as LNHDA and CDR2 as SQIVND (reference sequence). Trimming removed 5 bases from V and 7 bases from J, with 11 bases in between. The CDR3 is made up of 12 amino acids. Here the CDR3 DNA reads TGTGCCAGTAGTGTCCAGGGCTCTGGCTACACCTTC. Translated, it gives CASSVQGSGYTF.

The gene calls are TRBV24-1 and TRBJ2-1; 8 nucleotides match TRBD1. CDR1 is KGHDR and CDR2 is SFDVKD in the germline V gene. The V gene end was trimmed by 4 bases and the J gene end by 4 bases; junction bases not matched to a gene: 8. The CDR3 is 16 amino acids. The CDR3 loop is CATSDPGTGEYNEQFF. CDR3 DNA: TGTGCCACCAGTGACCCCGGGACAGGCGAATACAATGAGCAGTTCTTC.

This clone occurred a few times. The V call is TRBV18, the J call TRBJ1-5; the match to TRBD1 covers 11 bases. Germline assignment: CDR1 KGHSH and CDR2 LQKENI. The CDR3 is 16 amino acids. The J segment lost 3 bases and the V segment lost 6 bases, leaving 7 bases of the junction unmatched. The CDR3 reads CASSPRTGGNNQPQHF. The CDR3 DNA follows: TGTGCCAGCTCCCCAAGGACAGGGGGCAACAATCAGCCCCAGCATTTT.

At least ten counts were recorded for this clone. The chain combines TRBV10-3 with TRBJ1-1; 8 positions match TRBD1. Unmatched junction bases numbered 6, after V lost 6 bases and J lost 0 bases. Germline values: CDR1 ENHRY, CDR2 SYGVKD. The CDR3 extends over 15 amino acids. The chain's CDR3 is CAIRGQGTMNTEAFF. CDR3 coding DNA: TGTGCCATCAGAGGACAGGGAACCATGAACACTGAAGCTTTCTTT.

This clone was observed a few times. The chain links TRBV6-5 to TRBJ2-7; D possibly corresponds to TRBD2 (5 bases). Germline V lookup: CDR1 MNHEY, CDR2 SVGAGI. Trimming stripped 0 bases from V and 3 bases from J, with 12 bases between. The CDR3 is made up of 15 amino acids. Here the CDR3 DNA reads TGTGCCAGCAGTTACTCATCACGGGGAATCTACGAGCAGTACTTC. Amino acids: CASSYSSRGIYEQYF.

V usage is TRBV10-3 and J usage is TRBJ1-1; no clear D gene. Germline V lookup: CDR1 ENHRY, CDR2 SYGVKD. The CDR3 totals 13 residues. The V and J ends lost 3 bases and 3 bases respectively, with 8 bases between them. DNA of the CDR3: TGTGCCATCAGTGACGGTGATGACACTGAAGCTTTCTTT. This sequence encodes CAISDGDDTEAFF.

The rearrangement joins TRBV5-6 to TRBJ1-5, with a weak D call TRBD1 (6 bases). This CDR3 spans 14 amino acids. Germline CDR1 is SGHDT and CDR2 is YYEEEE. V lost 1 base to trimming and J lost 7 bases, with 12 bases between them. The CDR3: CASSLKGGGQPQHF. The DNA of the CDR3 is TGTGCCAGCAGCTTGAAAGGGGGAGGGCAGCCCCAGCATTTT. Full variable domain (remainder filled in from reference TRBV5-6 and TRBJ1-5): DAGVTQSPTHLIKTRGQQVTLRCSPKSGHDTVSWYQQALGQGPQFIFQYYEEEERQRGNFPDRFSGHQFPNYSSELNVNALLLGDSALYLCASSLKGGGQPQHFGDGTRLSIL.

The rearrangement uses TRBV10-2 and TRBJ1-6; a weak D match, TRBD1 (6 bases). CDR3 length equals 14 residues. Germline V gene data show CDR1 as WSHSY and CDR2 as SAAADI. V was cut by 2 bases and J by 7 bases, with 9 bases left in between. This CDR3 is CASSERRGNSPLHF. The CDR3 DNA reads TGCGCCAGCAGTGAGAGAAGGGGGAATTCACCCCTCCACTTT.

This clone appeared once. V is TRBV2 and J is TRBJ2-7; TRBD1 is a possible D gene (6 bases). Trimming removed 5 bases from V and 2 bases from J, with 13 bases in between. The CDR3 is made up of 14 amino acids. CDR1 SNHLY and CDR2 FYNNEI come from the germline V gene. CDR3 in DNA: TGTGCCAGCAGTTGGACAGCCTCCACCTACGAGCAGTACTTC. Protein: CASSWTASTYEQYF.

The V call is TRBV27, the J call TRBJ2-4, with a weak D call TRBD2 (5 bases). V was cut by 5 bases and J by 8 bases, with 10 bases left in between. Germline V gene lookup returns CDR1 MNHEY and CDR2 SMNVEV (reference sequence). This CDR3 has 12 residues. The CDR3: CASSIRGDIQYF. The CDR3 nucleotides are TGTGCCAGCAGTATCCGGGGTGACATTCAGTACTTC.

This clone appeared once. V is TRBV6-6 and J is TRBJ1-2; 8 bases are a match to TRBD1. V gave up 5 bases and J gave up 7 bases; unmatched junction bases: 18. Germline CDR1 is MNHNY and CDR2 is SVGAGI (reference sequence). The CDR3 runs to 17 residues. The CDR3 loop is CASSPRTGFMRGSGYTF. The CDR3 nucleotides read TGTGCCAGCAGTCCGCGGACAGGGTTTATGCGGGGCTCTGGCTACACCTTC.

J is TRBJ2-5 and V is TRBV27, with 7 bases fitting TRBD2. The V gene end was trimmed by 2 bases and the J gene end by 5 bases; junction bases not matched to a gene: 2. The V gene's germline CDR1 is MNHEY and CDR2 SMNVEV (reference sequence). This CDR3 spans 13 amino acids. This chain's CDR3 is CASSLREGETQYF. CDR3 bases: TGTGCCAGCAGTTTAAGGGAGGGCGAGACCCAGTACTTC.

The chain recombines TRBV30 with TRBJ2-3; 8 nucleotides line up with TRBD1. Per germline, CDR1 GTSNPN and CDR2 SVGIG (reference sequence). This CDR3 has 15 residues. Trimming took 1 base from V and 1 from J; bases not matched to a gene: 4. CDR3 residues: CAWSGTGQGTDTQYF. CDR3 in DNA: TGTGCCTGGAGTGGGACGGGACAGGGCACAGATACGCAGTATTTT. The entire variable domain, with the rest obtained from reference TRBV30 and TRBJ2-3, is as follows: SQTIHQWPATLVQPVGSPLSLECTVEGTSNPNLYWYRQAAGRGLQLLFYSVGIGQISSEVPQNLSASRPQDRQFILSSKKLLLSDSGFYLCAWSGTGQGTDTQYFGPGTRLTVL.

This clone occurred once. The J gene is TRBJ1-5, the V gene TRBV6-1; weak D call: TRBD1 (6 bases). Per the germline V gene, CDR1 is MNHNS and CDR2 is SASEGT. The CDR3 length is 14 residues. V was trimmed by 1 base and J by 7 bases, leaving 11 bases between them. CDR3 protein: CASSEVGAGQPQHF. The CDR3 DNA is TGTGCCAGCAGTGAAGTGGGGGCTGGCCAGCCCCAGCATTTT.

The chain uses TRBV7-9 and TRBJ2-5, with 12 bases aligning to TRBD1. Germline CDR1 reads SEHNR; CDR2 reads FQNEAQ (reference sequence). The CDR3 contains 16 residues. The V segment lost 4 bases and the J segment 5 bases; nucleotides outside the gene matches: 8. The CDR3 reads CASSSEGTGGRETQYF. The CDR3 nucleotides read TGTGCCAGCAGCTCAGAAGGGACAGGGGGCCGTGAGACCCAGTACTTC.

The J gene is TRBJ1-2, the V gene TRBV5-5; possible D gene TRBD1, 5 bases. V was trimmed by 4 bases and J by 4 bases, leaving 14 bases between them. Per germline, CDR1 SGHKS and CDR2 YYEKEE (reference sequence). This CDR3 is built from 14 residues. The CDR3 bases are TGTGCCAGCAGCGTGGAGGGGCTCGGCTATGGCTACACCTTC. This gives the protein CASSVEGLGYGYTF.

This chain links TRBV19 with TRBJ2-1, with 7 bases that match TRBD1. Losses at the gene ends were 2 bases for V and 0 bases for J; bases not matched to a gene: 19. Germline V gene lookup returns CDR1 LNHDA and CDR2 SQIVND (reference sequence). The CDR3 spans 21 residues. This CDR3 reads CASSIPGAGTVFSSSYNEQFF. CDR3 sequence (DNA): TGTGCCAGTAGTATACCCGGCGCCGGGACAGTTTTTTCGAGCTCCTACAATGAGCAGTTCTTC.

V is TRBV30 and J is TRBJ1-2; D is possibly TRBD1 (5 bases). Germline-derived CDR1 and CDR2 are GTSNPN and SVGIG (reference sequence). V lost 5 bases and J 4 bases, leaving 11 bases between the germline ends. This CDR3 has 12 residues. CDR3 loop: CAWGGEFYGYTF. CDR3 DNA sequence: TGTGCCTGGGGAGGGGAGTTCTATGGCTACACCTTC.